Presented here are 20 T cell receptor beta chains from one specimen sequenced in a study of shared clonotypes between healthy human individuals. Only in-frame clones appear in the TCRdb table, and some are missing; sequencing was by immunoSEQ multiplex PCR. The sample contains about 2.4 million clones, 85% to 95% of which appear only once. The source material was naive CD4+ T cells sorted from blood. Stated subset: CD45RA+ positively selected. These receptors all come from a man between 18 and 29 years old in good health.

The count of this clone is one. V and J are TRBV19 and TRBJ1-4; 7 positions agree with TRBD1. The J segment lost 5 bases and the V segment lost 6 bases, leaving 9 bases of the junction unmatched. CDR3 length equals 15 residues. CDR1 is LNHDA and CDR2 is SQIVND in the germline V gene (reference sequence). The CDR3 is CASSRGDSRNEKLFF. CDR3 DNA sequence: TGTGCCAGTAGCCGGGGGGACAGCCGAAATGAAAAACTGTTTTTT.

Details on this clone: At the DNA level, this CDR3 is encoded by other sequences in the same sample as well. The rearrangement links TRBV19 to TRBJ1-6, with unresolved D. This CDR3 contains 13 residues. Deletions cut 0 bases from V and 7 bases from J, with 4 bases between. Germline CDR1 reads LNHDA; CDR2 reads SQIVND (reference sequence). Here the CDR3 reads CASSIDLNSPLHF. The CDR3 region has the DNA TGTGCCAGTAGTATAGACTTGAATTCACCCCTCCACTTT.

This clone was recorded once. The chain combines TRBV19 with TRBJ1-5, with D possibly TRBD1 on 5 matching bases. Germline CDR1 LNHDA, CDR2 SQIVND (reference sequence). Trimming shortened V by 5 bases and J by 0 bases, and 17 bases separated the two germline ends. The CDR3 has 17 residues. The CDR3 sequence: CASSPSRQSYSNQPQHF. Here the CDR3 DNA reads TGTGCCAGTAGTCCCTCAAGACAGAGCTATAGCAATCAGCCCCAGCATTTT. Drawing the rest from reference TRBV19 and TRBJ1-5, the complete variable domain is DGGITQSPKYLFRKEGQNVTLSCEQNLNHDAMYWYRQDPGQGLRLIYYSQIVNDFQKGDIAEGYSVSREKKESFPLTVTSAQKNPTAFYLCASSPSRQSYSNQPQHFGDGTRLSIL.

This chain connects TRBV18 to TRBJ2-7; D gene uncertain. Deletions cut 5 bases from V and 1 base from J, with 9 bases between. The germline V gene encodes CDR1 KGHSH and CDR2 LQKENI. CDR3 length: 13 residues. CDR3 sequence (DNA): TGTGCCAGCTCAAATTTCGGATCCTACGAGCAGTACTTC. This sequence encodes CASSNFGSYEQYF.

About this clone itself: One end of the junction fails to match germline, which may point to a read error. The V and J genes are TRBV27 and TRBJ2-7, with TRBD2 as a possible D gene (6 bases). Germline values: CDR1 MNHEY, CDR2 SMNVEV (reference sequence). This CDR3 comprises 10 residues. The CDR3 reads CARREAEQYF. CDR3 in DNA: TGTGCCCGCAGGGAGGCGGAGCAGTACTTC.

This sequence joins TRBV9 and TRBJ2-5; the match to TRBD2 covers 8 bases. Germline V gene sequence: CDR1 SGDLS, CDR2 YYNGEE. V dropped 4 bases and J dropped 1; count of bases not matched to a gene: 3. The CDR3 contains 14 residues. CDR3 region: CASSITSGQETQYF. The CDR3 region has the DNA TGTGCCAGCAGCATTACTAGCGGCCAAGAGACCCAGTACTTC.

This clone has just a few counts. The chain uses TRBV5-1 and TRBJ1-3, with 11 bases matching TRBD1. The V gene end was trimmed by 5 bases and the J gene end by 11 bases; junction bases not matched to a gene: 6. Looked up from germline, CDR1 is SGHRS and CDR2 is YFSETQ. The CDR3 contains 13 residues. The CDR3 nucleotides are TGCGCCAGCAGTCTGGACAGGGGGCCGCCCATATATTTT. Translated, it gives CASSLDRGPPIYF.

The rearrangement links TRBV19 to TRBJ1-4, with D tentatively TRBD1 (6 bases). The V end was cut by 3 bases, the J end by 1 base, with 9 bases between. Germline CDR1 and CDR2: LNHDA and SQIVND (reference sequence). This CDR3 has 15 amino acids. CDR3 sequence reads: CASSILQGTNEKLFF. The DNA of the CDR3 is TGTGCCAGTAGTATCTTACAGGGAACTAATGAAAAACTGTTTTTT.

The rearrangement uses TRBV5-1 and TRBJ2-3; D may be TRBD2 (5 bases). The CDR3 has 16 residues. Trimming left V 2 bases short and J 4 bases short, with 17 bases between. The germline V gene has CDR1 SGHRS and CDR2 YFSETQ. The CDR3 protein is CASSLNLRVWADTQYF. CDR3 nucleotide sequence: TGCGCCAGCAGCTTAAATTTGAGGGTATGGGCAGATACGCAGTATTTT.

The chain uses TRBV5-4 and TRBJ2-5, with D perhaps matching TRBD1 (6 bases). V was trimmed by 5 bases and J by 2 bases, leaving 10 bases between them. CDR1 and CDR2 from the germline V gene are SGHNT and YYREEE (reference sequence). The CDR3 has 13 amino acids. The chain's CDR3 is CASRDRSQETQYF. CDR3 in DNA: TGTGCCAGCAGAGACAGGTCTCAAGAGACCCAGTACTTC.

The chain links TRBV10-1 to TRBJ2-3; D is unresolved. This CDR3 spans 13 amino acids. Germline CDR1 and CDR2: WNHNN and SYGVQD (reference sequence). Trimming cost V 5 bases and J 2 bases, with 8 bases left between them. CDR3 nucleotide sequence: TGCGCCAGCAGTTTGAGAGACACAGATACGCAGTATTTT. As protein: CASSLRDTDTQYF.

The DNA for the CDR3 is TGTGCCAGCAGCTTAGGACTAGCGGGTCCCTCCTACGAGCAGTACTTC. It is translated as CASSLGLAGPSYEQYF. V usage is TRBV7-2 and J usage is TRBJ2-7; 10 bases agree with TRBD2. Germline V gene lookup returns CDR1 SGHTA and CDR2 FQGNSA. This CDR3 has 16 residues. With V trimmed by 1 base and J by 0 bases, 3 bases remained unmatched.

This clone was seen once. The CDR3 sequence: CSVRGPGSYEQYF. For the CDR3, the DNA is TGCAGCGTTAGGGGGCCGGGCTCCTACGAGCAGTACTTC. The chain carries TRBV29-1 and TRBJ2-7, with TRBD1 identical over 7 bases. The trim removed 5 bases at V and 0 bases at J, leaving 4 bases unmatched. Per germline, CDR1 SQVTM and CDR2 ANQGSEA. This CDR3 is 13 amino acids long.

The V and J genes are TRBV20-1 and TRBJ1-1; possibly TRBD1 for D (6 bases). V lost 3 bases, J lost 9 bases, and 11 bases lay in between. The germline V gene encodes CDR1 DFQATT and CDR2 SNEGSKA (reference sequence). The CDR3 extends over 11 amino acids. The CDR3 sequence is CSASRDIKAFF. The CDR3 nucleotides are TGCAGTGCTAGTCGGGACATAAAAGCTTTCTTT.

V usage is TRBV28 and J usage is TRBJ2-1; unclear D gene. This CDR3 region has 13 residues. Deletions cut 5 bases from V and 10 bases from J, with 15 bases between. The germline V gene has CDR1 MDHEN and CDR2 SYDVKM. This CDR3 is CASSQTRPFEQFF. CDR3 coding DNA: TGTGCCAGCAGTCAGACAAGGCCCTTCGAGCAGTTCTTC.

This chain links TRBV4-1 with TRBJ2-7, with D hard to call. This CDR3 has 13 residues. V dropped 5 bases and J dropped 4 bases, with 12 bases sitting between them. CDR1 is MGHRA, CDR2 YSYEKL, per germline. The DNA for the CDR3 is TGCGCCAGCAGCGTCGACGCCGCATACGAGCAGTACTTC. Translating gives CASSVDAAYEQYF.

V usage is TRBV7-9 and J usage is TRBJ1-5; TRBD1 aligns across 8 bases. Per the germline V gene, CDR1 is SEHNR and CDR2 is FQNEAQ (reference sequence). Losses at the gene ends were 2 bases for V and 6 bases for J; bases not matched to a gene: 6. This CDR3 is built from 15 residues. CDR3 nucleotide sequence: TGTGCCAGCAGCTTATCGACAGGGGTTGGTCAGCCCCAGCATTTT. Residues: CASSLSTGVGQPQHF.

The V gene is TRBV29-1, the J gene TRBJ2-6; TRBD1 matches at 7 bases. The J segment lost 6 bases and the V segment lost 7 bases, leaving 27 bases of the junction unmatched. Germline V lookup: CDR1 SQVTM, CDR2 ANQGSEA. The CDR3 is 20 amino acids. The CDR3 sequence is CSALIAPTGTARREANVLTF. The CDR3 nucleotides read TGCAGCGCCCTGATCGCCCCTACCGGGACAGCAAGGCGTGAGGCCAACGTCCTGACTTTC.

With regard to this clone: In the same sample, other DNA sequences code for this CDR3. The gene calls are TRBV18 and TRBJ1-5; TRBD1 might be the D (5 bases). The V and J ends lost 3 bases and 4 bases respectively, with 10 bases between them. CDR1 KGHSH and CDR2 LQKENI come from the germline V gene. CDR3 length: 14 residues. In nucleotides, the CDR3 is TGTGCCAGCTCACCGGGCAGGGAGAATCAGCCCCAGCATTTT. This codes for CASSPGRENQPQHF. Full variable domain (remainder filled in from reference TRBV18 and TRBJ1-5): NAGVMQNPRHLVRRRGQEARLRCSPMKGHSHVYWYRQLPEEGLKFMVYLQKENIIDESGMPKERFSAEFPKEGPSILRIQQVVRGDSAAYFCASSPGRENQPQHFGDGTRLSIL.

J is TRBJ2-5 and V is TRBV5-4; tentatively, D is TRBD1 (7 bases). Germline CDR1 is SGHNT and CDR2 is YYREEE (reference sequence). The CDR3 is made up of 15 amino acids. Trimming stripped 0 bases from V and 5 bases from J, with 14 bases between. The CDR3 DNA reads TGTGCCAGCAGCTTGGCGGGGGCAGGGGGGGAGACCCAGTACTTC. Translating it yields CASSLAGAGGETQYF.